What follows is one T cell receptor beta chain and its context. Libraries were prepared by immunoSEQ multiplex PCR; TCRdb keeps only in-frame clonotypes and omits some of them. The table includes roughly 5,000 clones, around nine tenths detected once. The data stem from a study of T cell clonotyping in hematopoietic cell transplantation. The source of this sequence is an older male patient who had an allogeneic stem cell transplant from an unrelated donor, so T cells may come from the graft donor. Some clones in this sample may be carry-over from other donors' samples. Sample: peripheral blood mononuclear cells, taken 100 days after allogeneic stem cell transplant.

Here the CDR3 DNA reads TGCAGCGTTGAAGATGTCGGAAGCGGGAGTTACGAGCAGTACTTC. Amino acids: CSVEDVGSGSYEQYF. The chain is built from TRBV29-1 and TRBJ2-7, with 8 bases aligning to TRBD2. The trim removed 0 bases at V and 4 bases at J, leaving 8 bases unmatched. Germline V lookup: CDR1 SQVTM, CDR2 ANQGSEA. CDR3 length: 15 amino acids.